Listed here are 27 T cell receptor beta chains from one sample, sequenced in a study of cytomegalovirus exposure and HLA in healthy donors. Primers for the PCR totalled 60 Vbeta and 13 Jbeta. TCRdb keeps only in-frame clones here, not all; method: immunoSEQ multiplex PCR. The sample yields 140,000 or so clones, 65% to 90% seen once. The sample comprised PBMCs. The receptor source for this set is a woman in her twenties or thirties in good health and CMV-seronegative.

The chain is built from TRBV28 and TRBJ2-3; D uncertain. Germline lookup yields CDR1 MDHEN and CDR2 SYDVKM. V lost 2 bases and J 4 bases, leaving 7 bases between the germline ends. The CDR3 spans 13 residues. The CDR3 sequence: CASSLDGADTQYF. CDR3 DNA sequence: TGTGCCAGCAGTTTAGACGGAGCAGATACGCAGTATTTT.

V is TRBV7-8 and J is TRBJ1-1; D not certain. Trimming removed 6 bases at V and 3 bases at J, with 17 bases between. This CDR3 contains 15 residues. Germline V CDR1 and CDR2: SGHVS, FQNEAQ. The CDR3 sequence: CASSPRRGGDTEAFF. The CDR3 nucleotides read TGTGCCAGCAGTCCCCGGCGGGGAGGAGACACTGAAGCTTTCTTT. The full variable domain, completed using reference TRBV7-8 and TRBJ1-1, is GAGVSQSPRYKVAKRGQDVALRCDPISGHVSLFWYQQALGQGPEFLTYFQNEAQLDKSGLPSDRFFAERPEGSVSTLKIQRTQQEDSAVYLCASSPRRGGDTEAFFGQGTRLTVV.

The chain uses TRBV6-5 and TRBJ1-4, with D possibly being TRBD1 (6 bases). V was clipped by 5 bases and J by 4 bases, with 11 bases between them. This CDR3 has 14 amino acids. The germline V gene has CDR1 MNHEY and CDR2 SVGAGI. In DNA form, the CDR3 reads TGTGCCAGCAGTCTTGACAGGATTAATGAAAAACTGTTTTTT. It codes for CASSLDRINEKLFF.

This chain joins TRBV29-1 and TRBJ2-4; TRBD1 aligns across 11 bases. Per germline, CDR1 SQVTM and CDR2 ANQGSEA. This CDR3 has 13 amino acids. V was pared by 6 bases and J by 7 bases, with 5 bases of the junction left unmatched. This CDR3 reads CSVAGQGANIQYF. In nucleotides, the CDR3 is TGCAGCGTGGCAGGACAGGGGGCGAACATTCAGTACTTC.

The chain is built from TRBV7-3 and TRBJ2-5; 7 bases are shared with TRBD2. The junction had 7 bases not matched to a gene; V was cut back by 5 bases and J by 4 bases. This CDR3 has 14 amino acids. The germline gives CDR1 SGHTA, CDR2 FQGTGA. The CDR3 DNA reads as TGTGCCAGCAGCCCAAATGCGGGGGTAGAGACCCAGTACTTC. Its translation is CASSPNAGVETQYF.

CDR3: CASSYRTSGTYEQYF. CDR3 in DNA: TGCGCCAGCAGCTACCGGACTAGCGGAACCTACGAGCAGTACTTC. V usage is TRBV5-1 and J usage is TRBJ2-7, with 10 bases that match TRBD2. Germline CDR1 is SGHRS and CDR2 is YFSETQ. With 3 bases clipped from V and 2 bases from J, the junction kept 5 bases outside the gene matches. The CDR3 extends over 15 amino acids.

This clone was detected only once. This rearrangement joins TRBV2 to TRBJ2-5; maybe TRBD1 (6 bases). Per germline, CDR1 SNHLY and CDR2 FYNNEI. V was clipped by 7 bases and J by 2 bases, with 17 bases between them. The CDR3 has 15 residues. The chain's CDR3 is CASIRGRGPQETQYF. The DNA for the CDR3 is TGTGCCAGCATACGTGGCAGGGGTCCACAAGAGACCCAGTACTTC.

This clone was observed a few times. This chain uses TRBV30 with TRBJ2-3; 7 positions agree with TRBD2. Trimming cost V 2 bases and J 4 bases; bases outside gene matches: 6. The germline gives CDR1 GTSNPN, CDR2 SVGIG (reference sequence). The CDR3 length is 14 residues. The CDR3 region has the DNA TGTGCCTGGAGTTCGGGAGCGGGGTCAGATACGCAGTATTTT. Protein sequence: CAWSSGAGSDTQYF.

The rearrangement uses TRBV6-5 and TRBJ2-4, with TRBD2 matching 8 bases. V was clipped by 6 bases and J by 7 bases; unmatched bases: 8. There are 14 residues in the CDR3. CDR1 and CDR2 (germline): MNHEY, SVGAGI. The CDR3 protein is CASRGRGGRNIQYF. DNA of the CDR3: TGTGCCAGCAGGGGGAGGGGCGGGAGGAACATTCAGTACTTC.

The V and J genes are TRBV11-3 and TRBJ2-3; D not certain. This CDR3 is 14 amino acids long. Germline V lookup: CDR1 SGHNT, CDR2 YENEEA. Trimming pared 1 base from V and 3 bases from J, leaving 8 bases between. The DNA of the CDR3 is TGTGCCAGCAGCTTAGCGGGTAGAACAGATACGCAGTATTTT. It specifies CASSLAGRTDTQYF.

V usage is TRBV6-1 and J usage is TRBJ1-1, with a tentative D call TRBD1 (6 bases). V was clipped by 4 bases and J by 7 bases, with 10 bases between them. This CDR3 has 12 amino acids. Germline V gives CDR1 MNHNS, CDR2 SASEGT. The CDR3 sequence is CASSGLDSEAFF. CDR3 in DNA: TGTGCCAGCAGTGGATTGGACAGTGAAGCTTTCTTT.

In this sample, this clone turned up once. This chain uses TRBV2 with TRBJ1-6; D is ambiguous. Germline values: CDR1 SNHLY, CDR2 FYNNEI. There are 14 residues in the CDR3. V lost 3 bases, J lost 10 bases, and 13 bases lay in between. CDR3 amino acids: CASSDVIWESPLHF. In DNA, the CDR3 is TGTGCCAGCAGTGATGTGATTTGGGAGTCACCCCTCCACTTT.

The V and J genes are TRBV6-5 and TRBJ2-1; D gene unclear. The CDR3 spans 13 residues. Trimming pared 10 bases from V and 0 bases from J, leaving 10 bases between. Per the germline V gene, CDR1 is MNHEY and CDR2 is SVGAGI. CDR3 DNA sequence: TGTGCCACTCGCCGGAGCTCCTACAATGAGCAGTTCTTC. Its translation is CATRRSSYNEQFF.

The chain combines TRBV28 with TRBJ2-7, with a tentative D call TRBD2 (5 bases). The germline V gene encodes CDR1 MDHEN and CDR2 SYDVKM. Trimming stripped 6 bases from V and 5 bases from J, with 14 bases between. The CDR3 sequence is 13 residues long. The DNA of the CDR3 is TGTGCCAGCAGATCGACTACCCCCCACGAGCAGTACTTC. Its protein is CASRSTTPHEQYF.

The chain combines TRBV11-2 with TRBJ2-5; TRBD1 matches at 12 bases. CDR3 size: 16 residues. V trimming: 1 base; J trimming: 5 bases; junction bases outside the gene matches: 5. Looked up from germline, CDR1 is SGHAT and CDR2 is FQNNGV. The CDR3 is CASSLVGDRGRETQYF. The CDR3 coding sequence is TGTGCCAGCAGCTTAGTCGGGGACAGGGGGCGGGAGACCCAGTACTTC.

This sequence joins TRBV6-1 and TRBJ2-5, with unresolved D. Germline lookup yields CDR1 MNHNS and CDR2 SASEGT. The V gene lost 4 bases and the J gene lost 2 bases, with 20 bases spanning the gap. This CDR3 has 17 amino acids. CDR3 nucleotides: TGTGCCAGCAGTGTTGGGTTGGCTTTAACAGCACAAGAGACCCAGTACTTC. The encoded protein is CASSVGLALTAQETQYF.

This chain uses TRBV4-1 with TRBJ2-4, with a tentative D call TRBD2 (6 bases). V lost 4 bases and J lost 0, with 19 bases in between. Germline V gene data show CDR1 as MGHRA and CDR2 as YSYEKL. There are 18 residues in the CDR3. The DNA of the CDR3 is TGCGCCAGCAGCCTCAACGTATTGTGGGACTCAGCCAAAAACATTCAGTACTTC. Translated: CASSLNVLWDSAKNIQYF.

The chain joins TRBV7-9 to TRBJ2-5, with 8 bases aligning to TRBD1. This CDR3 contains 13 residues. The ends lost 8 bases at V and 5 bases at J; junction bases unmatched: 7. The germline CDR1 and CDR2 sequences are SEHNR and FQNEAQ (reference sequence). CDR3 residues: CASDGQGRETQYF. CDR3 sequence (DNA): TGTGCCAGCGACGGACAGGGAAGGGAGACCCAGTACTTC.

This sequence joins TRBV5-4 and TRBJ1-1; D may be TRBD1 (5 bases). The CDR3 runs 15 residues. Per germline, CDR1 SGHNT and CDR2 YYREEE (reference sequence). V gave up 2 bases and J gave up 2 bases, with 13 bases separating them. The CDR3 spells CASSLLTEPNTEAFF. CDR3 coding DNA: TGTGCCAGCAGCTTATTGACAGAACCTAACACTGAAGCTTTCTTT.

CDR3 sequence reads: CASSTSTASYNEQFF. CDR3 coding DNA: TGTGCCAGCAGTACCTCGACAGCGTCCTACAATGAGCAGTTCTTC. The genes are TRBV28 and TRBJ2-1, with a possible D match to TRBD1 (5 bases). The ends were cut back, 5 bases at V and 1 base at J, with 12 bases in the middle. The CDR3 covers 15 residues. CDR1 MDHEN and CDR2 SYDVKM come from the germline V gene.

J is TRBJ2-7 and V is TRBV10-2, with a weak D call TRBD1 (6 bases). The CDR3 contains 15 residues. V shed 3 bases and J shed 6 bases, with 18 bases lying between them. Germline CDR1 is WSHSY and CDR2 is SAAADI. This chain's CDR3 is CASSDASGHVGEQYF. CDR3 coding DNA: TGCGCCAGCAGTGACGCCTCGGGACATGTCGGCGAGCAGTACTTC.

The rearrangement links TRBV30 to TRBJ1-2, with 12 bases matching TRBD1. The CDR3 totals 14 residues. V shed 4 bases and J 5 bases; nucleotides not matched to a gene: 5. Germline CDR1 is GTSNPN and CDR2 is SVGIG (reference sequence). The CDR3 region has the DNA TGTGCCTGGATCCCGGGACAGGGGGCATATGGCTACACCTTC. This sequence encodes CAWIPGQGAYGYTF.

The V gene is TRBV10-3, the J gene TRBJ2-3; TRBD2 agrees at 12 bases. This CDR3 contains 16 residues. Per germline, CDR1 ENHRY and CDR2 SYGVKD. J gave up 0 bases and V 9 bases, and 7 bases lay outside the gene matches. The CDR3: CAMGTSGQTSTDTQYF. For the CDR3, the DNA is TGTGCCATGGGGACTAGCGGGCAGACTAGCACAGATACGCAGTATTTT.

The CDR3 sequence is CASSLAPGVEQYF. The CDR3 nucleotides read TGCGCCAGCAGCTTGGCTCCGGGTGTCGAGCAGTACTTC. The chain couples TRBV5-1 to TRBJ2-7; D is unclear. The CDR3 is 13 amino acids. Trimming removed 0 bases at V and 6 bases at J, with 10 bases between. The germline V gene encodes CDR1 SGHRS and CDR2 YFSETQ.

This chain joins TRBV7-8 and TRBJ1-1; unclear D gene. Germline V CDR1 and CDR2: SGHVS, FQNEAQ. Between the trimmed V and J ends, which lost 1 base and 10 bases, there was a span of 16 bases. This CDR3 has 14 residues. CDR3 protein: CASSLDEGSLGAFF. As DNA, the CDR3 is TGTGCCAGCAGCTTAGATGAGGGTTCCCTAGGAGCTTTCTTT.

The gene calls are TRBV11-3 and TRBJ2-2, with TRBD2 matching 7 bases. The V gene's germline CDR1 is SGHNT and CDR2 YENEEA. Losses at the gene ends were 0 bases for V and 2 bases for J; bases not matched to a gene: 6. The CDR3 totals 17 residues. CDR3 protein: CASSLEGLAVNTGELFF. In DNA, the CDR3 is TGTGCCAGCAGCTTAGAGGGGCTAGCGGTAAACACCGGGGAGCTGTTTTTT. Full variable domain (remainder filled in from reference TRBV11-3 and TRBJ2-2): EAGVVQSPRYKIIEKKQPVAFWCNPISGHNTLYWYLQNLGQGPELLIRYENEEAVDDSQLPKDRFSAERLKGVDSTLKIQPAELGDSAVYLCASSLEGLAVNTGELFFGEGSRLTVL.

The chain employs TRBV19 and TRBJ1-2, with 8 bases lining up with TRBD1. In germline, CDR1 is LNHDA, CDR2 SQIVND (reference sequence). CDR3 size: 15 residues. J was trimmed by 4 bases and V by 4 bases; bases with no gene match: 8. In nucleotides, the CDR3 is TGTGCCAGTAGTAGGATGGACAGGGTGGCCTATGGCTACACCTTC. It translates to CASSRMDRVAYGYTF.